The present TCR beta chain was sequenced within a study of blood T cell repertoires in COVID-19. This CDR3 contains 13 residues. The germline V and J ends were trimmed by 5 bases and 7 bases, with 14 bases remaining between them. Per germline, CDR1 MNHEY and CDR2 SVGAGI. Here immunoSEQ multiplex PCR was the method, and the copy in TCRdb shows in-frame clones only, minus some. The sample records 150,000 to 250,000 clones, approximately 86% being singletons. This rearrangement joins TRBV6-5 to TRBJ1-2; a possible D gene is TRBD1 (5 bases). The sequencing input was PBMCs or T cells enriched from blood (not recorded which). This clonotype originated in a woman under 40 who had recovered from COVID-19. The CDR3 nucleotides read TGTGCCAGCAGTCCTGATATGGGGCTTGGCTACACCTTC. It encodes CASSPDMGLGYTF.